This T cell receptor (beta chain) was profiled in a study of blood T cell repertoires in COVID-19. Whole-study context: In each case, the material was cDNA or gDNA derived from T cells, B-cell-depleted T cells, or PBMCs.

V dropped 5 bases and J dropped 4; count of bases not matched to a gene: 8. Germline CDR1 and CDR2: SGHTA and FQGTGA. The CDR3 has 17 residues. The method was immunoSEQ multiplex PCR; TCRdb's version includes in-frame clones alone and lacks a portion of them. The table includes around 150,000 clones, 80% detected once. Sample: PBMCs or T cells enriched from blood (not recorded which). V is TRBV7-3 and J is TRBJ2-2; TRBD2 aligns across 12 bases. This clonotype was obtained from a woman aged 55-70 years who had recovered from COVID-19. CDR3 residues: CASSRLAGGRGTGELFF. For the CDR3, the DNA is TGTGCCAGCAGCCGTCTAGCGGGGGGGCGTGGCACCGGGGAGCTGTTTTTT.